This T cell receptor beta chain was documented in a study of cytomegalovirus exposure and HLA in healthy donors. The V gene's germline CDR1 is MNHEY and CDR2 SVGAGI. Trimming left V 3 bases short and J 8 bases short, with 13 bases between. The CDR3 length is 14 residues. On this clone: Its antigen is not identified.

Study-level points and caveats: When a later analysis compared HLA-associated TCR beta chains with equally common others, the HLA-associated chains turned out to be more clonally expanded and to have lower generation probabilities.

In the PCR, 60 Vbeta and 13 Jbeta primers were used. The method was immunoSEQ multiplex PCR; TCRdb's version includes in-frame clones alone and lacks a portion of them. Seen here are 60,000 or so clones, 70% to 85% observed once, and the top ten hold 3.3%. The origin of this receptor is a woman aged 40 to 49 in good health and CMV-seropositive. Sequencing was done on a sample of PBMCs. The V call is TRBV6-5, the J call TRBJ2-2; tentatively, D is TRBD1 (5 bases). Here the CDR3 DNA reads TGTGCCAGCAGTTATCGGCAGGGCGGAGGGGAGCTGTTTTTT. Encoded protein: CASSYRQGGGELFF.